Sequencing of this T cell receptor beta chain was carried out in a study of prognosis after radiotherapy for stage I lung cancer. In the study overall: Squamous cell carcinoma affected several patients, adenocarcinoma approximately eleven.

The CDR3 length is 11 residues. The V and J ends lost 6 bases and 7 bases, in that order; junction bases with no gene match: 3. CDR1 DFQATT and CDR2 SNEGSKA come from the germline V gene (reference sequence). The genomic DNA TCR beta CDR3 region underwent two rounds of multiplex PCR. Every TRBV and TRBJ gene had its own specific primer in first-round PCR. TCRdb recomputed calls from the multiplex PCR reads with MiXCR, one row per CDR3 protein. This sample has around 11,000 distinct CDR3 sequences; roughly 56% occur once, and the top ten carry 7%. The receptor's source is a donor aged 50 or older with non-small cell lung cancer. Here the sequenced sample was PBMCs, taken before or after stereotactic body radiation therapy (not recorded which). The chain has TRBV20-1 and TRBJ1-2; TRBD1 matches 9 bases. The CDR3 loop is CSAKTGGGYTF. CDR3 coding DNA: TGCAGTGCAAAGACAGGGGGTGGCTACACCTTC.